This record concerns one TCR beta chain sequence. Patients affected by ophthalmopathy presented a Clinical Activity Score of at least 3, a NOSPECS grade of at least 4, and disease duration below 3 months. The diagnoses drew upon clinical symptoms, serum thyroxine and TRAb, thyroid ultrasound and orbital computed tomography. The PBMCs had their origin in 7.5 to 10 ml of fresh peripheral blood. This entry is derived from a study of T cells in Graves' hyperthyroidism and ophthalmopathy. Researchers amplified the TCR beta CDR3 regions from RNA transcripts. The TCR CDR3 was amplified in a first-round RT-PCR using the HTBI primer set. MiXCR, run by TCRdb on the multiplex PCR reads, gives a single entry per CDR3 protein. The table lists 350,000 to 450,000 distinct CDR3 sequences, around 15% of them singletons. J gave up 4 bases and V 8 bases, and 2 bases lay outside the gene matches. Germline CDR1 is SGHNT and CDR2 is YENEEA. This CDR3 has 12 residues.

The sequence was collected from a middle-aged man with Graves' ophthalmopathy. Input material: blood. The rearrangement links TRBV11-3 to TRBJ2-7; 10 bases map to TRBD2. The CDR3 coding sequence is TGTGCCAGCGGGACTAGCGCTTACGAGCAGTACTTC. Protein sequence: CASGTSAYEQYF.